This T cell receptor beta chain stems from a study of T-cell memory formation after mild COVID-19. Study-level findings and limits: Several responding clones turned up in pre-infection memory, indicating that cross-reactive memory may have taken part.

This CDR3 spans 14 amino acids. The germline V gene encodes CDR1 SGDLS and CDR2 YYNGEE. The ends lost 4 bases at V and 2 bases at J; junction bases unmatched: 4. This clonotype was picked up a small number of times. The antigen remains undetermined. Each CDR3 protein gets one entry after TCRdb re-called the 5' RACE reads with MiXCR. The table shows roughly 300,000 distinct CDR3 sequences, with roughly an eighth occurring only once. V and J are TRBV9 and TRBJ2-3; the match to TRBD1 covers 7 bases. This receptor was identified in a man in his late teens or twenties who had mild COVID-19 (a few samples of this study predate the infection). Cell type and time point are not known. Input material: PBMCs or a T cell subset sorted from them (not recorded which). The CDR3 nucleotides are TGTGCCAGCAGCCGCAGGGGGATCACAGATACGCAGTATTTT. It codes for CASSRRGITDTQYF. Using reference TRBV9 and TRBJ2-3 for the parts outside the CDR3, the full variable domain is DSGVTQTPKHLITATGQRVTLRCSPRSGDLSVYWYQQSLDQGLQFLIQYYNGEERAKGNILERFSAQQFPDLHSELNLSSLELGDSALYFCASSRRGITDTQYFGPGTRLTVL.